This T cell receptor (beta chain) is drawn from a study of T-cell reconstitution after alpha-beta-depleted transplantation in children. Library preparation (for TCRbeta) was performed with unique molecular identifiers. TCRdb re-called the PCR reads with MiXCR, one entry per CDR3 protein. Here the sample spans approximately 630,000 distinct CDR3 sequences, 13% being singletons. A few counts support this clonotype. Antigen unknown. Notes on the study in general: Expanded graft clones numbering several hundred reportedly gave rise to alpha-beta T cells about two months after transplant. Fresh T-cell production supplied most of the T-cell counts and diversity seen one year after transplant. Surviving recipient T cells and thymic progenitors underlay high day-60 TCRbeta diversity in some patients.

The CDR3 contains 16 residues. V trimming: 4 bases; J trimming: 7 bases; junction bases outside the gene matches: 11. Germline V gene lookup returns CDR1 SGHRS and CDR2 YFSETQ. The receptor's source is a girl aged 2 to 9 with congenital amegakaryocytic thrombocytopenia, due to receive a stem cell transplant. Here the sequenced sample was PBMCs, taken before TCRalphabeta/CD19-depleted stem cell transplant. The rearrangement uses TRBV5-1 and TRBJ2-2; 9 bases fit TRBD1. CDR3 bases: TGCGCCAGCAGCCTTTACAGGGGGCCTTCCGACGGGGAGCTGTTTTTT. Encoded protein: CASSLYRGPSDGELFF.